This is a list of T cell receptor beta chains from one sample in a study of CD8+ T cells in alopecia areata. Produced via immunoSEQ multiplex PCR; TCRdb's table is partial and in-frame only. In the table there are over 95,000 clones, 60% to 65% of which are singletons. Here the sequenced sample was CD8+ T cells sorted from blood, taken at week 4, from a patient treated with tofacitinib. These receptors all come from a human donor with alopecia areata. The CDR3 runs from the conserved cysteine through the conserved F or W. D genes are given only for firm matches. Where a row states a size, it is once, few, many or the class of an expanded clone; other rows omit it.

D gene: TRBD1
J gene: TRBJ2-7
clone size: few
V gene: TRBV5-1
CDR3 DNA: TGCGCCAGCGTTGCCGGGACAGGGGACCACGAGCAGTACTTC
CDR3 protein: CASVAGTGDHEQYF

D gene: NA
J gene: TRBJ2-2
clone size: NA
V gene: TRBV4-3
CDR3 DNA: TGCGCCAGCAGCCAAGATTTTGGGACAACAAACACCGGGGAGCTGTTTTTT
CDR3 protein: CASSQDFGTTNTGELFF

D gene: TRBD1
J gene: TRBJ2-7
clone size: NA
V gene: TRBV25-1
CDR3 DNA: TGTGCCAGCAGTCCGGGACAGGGGTCCTACGAGCAGTACTTC
CDR3 protein: CASSPGQGSYEQYF

D gene: TRBD2
J gene: TRBJ2-5
clone size: few
V gene: TRBV4-1
CDR3 DNA: TGCGCCAGCAGCCAACTTAGCGGGAGCGTCCAAGAGACCCAGTACTTC
CDR3 protein: CASSQLSGSVQETQYF

D gene: TRBD2
J gene: TRBJ2-3
clone size: NA
V gene: TRBV4-1
CDR3 DNA: TGCGCCAGCAGCCCCACGGGACTAGCGGGGGGCCCTAGCACAGATACGCAGTATTTT
CDR3 protein: CASSPTGLAGGPSTDTQYF

D gene: TRBD2
J gene: TRBJ2-2
clone size: NA
V gene: TRBV7-9
CDR3 DNA: TGTGCCAGCAGCTTACCGCTAGCGGGAGGGCCCGGGGAGCTGTTTTTT
CDR3 protein: CASSLPLAGGPGELFF

D gene: TRBD2
J gene: TRBJ2-1
clone size: NA
V gene: TRBV6-5
CDR3 DNA: TGTGCCAGCAGTTACTCAAGCGGGGCTGGGTATGAGCAGTTCTTC
CDR3 protein: CASSYSSGAGYEQFF

D gene: NA
J gene: TRBJ2-5
clone size: NA
V gene: TRBV5-1
CDR3 DNA: TGCGCCAGCAGCTTGGTTCCAGGGGATTCGGAGACCCAGTACTTC
CDR3 protein: CASSLVPGDSETQYF

D gene: TRBD1
J gene: TRBJ2-3
clone size: NA
V gene: TRBV27
CDR3 DNA: TGTGCCAGCAGTTTGTTGGGGATCGAGGGGGCGCAGGGAGATACGCAGTATTTT
CDR3 protein: CASSLLGIEGAQGDTQYF

D gene: TRBD1
J gene: TRBJ2-7
clone size: NA
V gene: TRBV29-1
CDR3 DNA: TGCAGCGTTGCGGGGACAGGGGTGAACTACGAGCAGTACTTC
CDR3 protein: CSVAGTGVNYEQYF

D gene: NA
J gene: TRBJ2-7
clone size: NA
V gene: TRBV5-1
CDR3 DNA: TGCGCCAGCAGCTGGCGCGGGACCGACTCCTACGAGCAGTACTTC
CDR3 protein: CASSWRGTDSYEQYF

D gene: TRBD2
J gene: TRBJ2-5
clone size: NA
V gene: TRBV29-1
CDR3 DNA: TGCAGCGTTACTAGCGGCAACCAAGAGACCCAGTACTTC
CDR3 protein: CSVTSGNQETQYF

D gene: NA
J gene: TRBJ1-4
clone size: few
V gene: TRBV25-1
CDR3 DNA: TGTGCCAGCAGTGAATGGGGGGACTTGCGTGAAAAACTGTTTTTT
CDR3 protein: CASSEWGDLREKLFF

D gene: NA
J gene: TRBJ2-7
clone size: NA
V gene: TRBV19
CDR3 DNA: TGTGCCAGTAGTATGGGTGACAGGAGGTCCTACGAGCAGTACTTC
CDR3 protein: CASSMGDRRSYEQYF

D gene: TRBD2
J gene: TRBJ2-7
clone size: NA
V gene: TRBV28
CDR3 DNA: TGTGCCAGCAGTTTACGCCGGGGGCTAGCGGGAGGGCCCTACGAGCAGTACTTC
CDR3 protein: CASSLRRGLAGGPYEQYF

D gene: NA
J gene: TRBJ2-7
clone size: few
V gene: TRBV5-1
CDR3 DNA: TGCGCCAGCGGTGCAGGATTCTCCTACGAGCAGTACTTC
CDR3 protein: CASGAGFSYEQYF

D gene: TRBD1
J gene: TRBJ2-1
clone size: NA
V gene: TRBV29-1
CDR3 DNA: TGCAGCGGGCTGGACAGGGTTGGTGAGCAGTTCTTC
CDR3 protein: CSGLDRVGEQFF

D gene: NA
J gene: TRBJ1-1
clone size: NA
V gene: TRBV5-6
CDR3 DNA: TGTGCCAGCAGCTTAGCGACAGGTGAAGCTTTCTTT
CDR3 protein: CASSLATGEAFF

D gene: NA
J gene: TRBJ2-4
clone size: NA
V gene: TRBV15
CDR3 DNA: TGTGCCACCAGCAGAGGAACGGGGGTAGCCAAAAACATTCAGTACTTC
CDR3 protein: CATSRGTGVAKNIQYF

D gene: TRBD1
J gene: TRBJ2-7
clone size: few
V gene: TRBV27
CDR3 DNA: TGTGCCAGCAGTGCACAGGGGGCATACGAGCAGTACTTC
CDR3 protein: CASSAQGAYEQYF

D gene: TRBD2
J gene: TRBJ2-5
clone size: few
V gene: TRBV10-3
CDR3 DNA: TGTGCCAGCAGCCGACTAGCGGGAGGGGAGACCCAGTACTTC
CDR3 protein: CASSRLAGGETQYF

D gene: NA
J gene: TRBJ2-7
clone size: NA
V gene: TRBV9
CDR3 DNA: TGTGCCAGCAGCGGTAAGGGGGGACCCTCCTACGAGCAGTACTTC
CDR3 protein: CASSGKGGPSYEQYF

D gene: NA
J gene: TRBJ2-5
clone size: NA
V gene: TRBV29-1
CDR3 DNA: TGCAGCGTTGAAGCGGGGACCCAGTACTTC
CDR3 protein: CSVEAGTQYF

D gene: TRBD2
J gene: TRBJ2-7
clone size: NA
V gene: TRBV2
CDR3 DNA: TGTGCCAGCAGTGAGGGGAGGACTAGCGGGGCCCCCGAGCAGTACTTC
CDR3 protein: CASSEGRTSGAPEQYF

D gene: NA
J gene: TRBJ2-1
clone size: NA
V gene: TRBV29-1
CDR3 DNA: TGCAGCGTCGACTCCCTCCAGCGGGCGTCCTACAATGAGCAGTTCTTC
CDR3 protein: CSVDSLQRASYNEQFF

D gene: TRBD2
J gene: TRBJ2-7
clone size: NA
V gene: TRBV28
CDR3 DNA: TGTGCCAGCACCTTAGCGGGAGGGCCGGGGGAGCAGTACTTC
CDR3 protein: CASTLAGGPGEQYF

D gene: TRBD1
J gene: TRBJ2-7
clone size: NA
V gene: TRBV7-8
CDR3 DNA: TGTGCCAGCAGCTTACAGGGGGCCGAAGAGCAGTACTTC
CDR3 protein: CASSLQGAEEQYF

D gene: NA
J gene: TRBJ1-2
clone size: NA
V gene: TRBV7-9
CDR3 DNA: TGTGCCAGCAGCTTGGACAGTGGCTACACCTTC
CDR3 protein: CASSLDSGYTF